This T cell receptor beta chain came from a study of T cells in Graves' hyperthyroidism and ophthalmopathy. At the level of the study: Peripheral blood was taken when the disease was first diagnosed, before any treatment began.

Template material for amplifying TCR beta CDR3 regions consisted of RNA transcripts. TCR CDR3 underwent first-round RT-PCR with the HTBI primer set. TCRdb independently ran MiXCR on the multiplex PCR reads; one entry per CDR3 protein. The profile shows approximately 370,000 distinct CDR3 sequences, about a sixth of them singletons. The CDR3 has 13 amino acids. The V and J ends lost 3 bases and 6 bases respectively, with 12 bases between them. The sample holds a few counts of this clonotype. Sequenced: blood. The receptor comes from a woman in her twenties or thirties with Graves' hyperthyroidism that later progressed to Graves' ophthalmopathy. V and J are TRBV12-3 or TRBV12-4 and TRBJ2-7, with D possibly being TRBD2 (5 bases). The CDR3 nucleotides read TGTGCCAGCAGTTTTGCCGGGGTTGGCGAGCAGTACTTC. This sequence encodes CASSFAGVGEQYF.